Below are 23 T cell receptor beta chains sequenced from a single sample in a study of cytomegalovirus exposure and HLA in healthy donors. 13 Jbeta primers and 60 Vbeta primers were used for the PCR. Only in-frame clones appear in the TCRdb table, and some are missing; sequencing was by immunoSEQ multiplex PCR. The sample includes more than 90,000 clones, around 73% of them seen just once. Specimen: PBMCs. The receptors were sampled from a woman in her sixties in good health and CMV-seronegative.

This clone showed up just a few times. This chain joins TRBV19 and TRBJ2-7; D is ambiguous. In germline, CDR1 is LNHDA, CDR2 SQIVND (reference sequence). V lost 5 bases to trimming and J lost 6 bases, with 17 bases between them. CDR3 size: 14 residues. Here the CDR3 reads CASSGDGYSGEQYF. The CDR3 bases are TGTGCCAGTAGTGGAGATGGGTACTCGGGCGAGCAGTACTTC.

V gene TRBV15 combines with J gene TRBJ1-5; D gene ambiguous. Trimming took off 2 bases at V and 4 bases at J, with 15 bases between the two ends. The CDR3 is 16 amino acids. Germline CDR1 LNHNV, CDR2 YYDKDF (reference sequence). CDR3 sequence (DNA): TGTGCCACCAGCAGATTCGGCGGAGTAGGTAATCAGCCCCAGCATTTT. It yields the protein CATSRFGGVGNQPQHF. Complete variable domain (other parts from reference TRBV15 and TRBJ1-5): DAMVIQNPRYQVTQFGKPVTLSCSQTLNHNVMYWYQQKSSQAPKLLFHYYDKDFNNEADTPDNFQSRRPNTSFCFLDIRSPGLGDTAMYLCATSRFGGVGNQPQHFGDGTRLSIL.

This clone was picked up a small number of times. The rearrangement links TRBV19 to TRBJ1-1, with D perhaps matching TRBD1 (5 bases). Between the trimmed V and J ends, which lost 9 bases and 5 bases, there was a span of 16 bases. There are 13 residues in the CDR3. Germline V gene lookup returns CDR1 LNHDA and CDR2 SQIVND (reference sequence). CDR3 protein: CASFLGRGTEAFF. As DNA, the CDR3 is TGTGCCAGCTTCCTAGGCCGGGGGACTGAAGCTTTCTTT. The variable domain in full, with the rest retrieved from reference TRBV19 and TRBJ1-1, is DGGITQSPKYLFRKEGQNVTLSCEQNLNHDAMYWYRQDPGQGLRLIYYSQIVNDFQKGDIAEGYSVSREKKESFPLTVTSAQKNPTAFYLCASFLGRGTEAFFGQGTRLTVV.

The chain recombines TRBV25-1 with TRBJ2-3, with a tentative D call TRBD2 (5 bases). CDR1 MGHDK and CDR2 SYGVNS come from the germline V gene. V lost 6 bases and J lost 0, with 10 bases in between. CDR3 length equals 14 residues. The CDR3 DNA reads as TGTGCCAGCAGCCGCCCGGGAAGCACAGATACGCAGTATTTT. It is translated as CASSRPGSTDTQYF.

This chain links TRBV5-6 with TRBJ2-5, with D perhaps matching TRBD2 (5 bases). Trimming took 4 bases from V and 1 from J, leaving 8 bases between them. Germline V lookup: CDR1 SGHDT, CDR2 YYEEEE. The CDR3 runs 13 residues. The CDR3 DNA is TGTGCCAGCAGCCCCGCGGGCCAAGAGACCCAGTACTTC. It encodes CASSPAGQETQYF. The full variable domain, in which reference TRBV5-6 and TRBJ2-5 provide the parts outside the CDR3, is DAGVTQSPTHLIKTRGQQVTLRCSPKSGHDTVSWYQQALGQGPQFIFQYYEEEERQRGNFPDRFSGHQFPNYSSELNVNALLLGDSALYLCASSPAGQETQYFGPGTRLLVL.

The chain carries TRBV2 and TRBJ2-7; TRBD1 aligns across 8 bases. J gave up 1 base and V 7 bases, and 15 bases lay outside the gene matches. The CDR3 consists of 17 residues. CDR1 and CDR2 from the germline V gene are SNHLY and FYNNEI. CDR3 region: CASIGFGRGQGSYEQYF. The CDR3 nucleotides are TGTGCCAGCATAGGGTTCGGTCGAGGACAGGGATCCTACGAGCAGTACTTC.

The chain carries TRBV10-3 and TRBJ1-2; 9 bases align to TRBD1. From germline, CDR1 is ENHRY and CDR2 SYGVKD. This CDR3 has 13 amino acids. Trimming took 4 bases from V and 8 from J; bases not matched to a gene: 5. Here the CDR3 reads CAISVRDREGYTF. The DNA of the CDR3 is TGTGCCATCAGTGTCCGGGACAGGGAAGGCTACACCTTC.

The rearrangement links TRBV6-5 to TRBJ2-1; 14 positions agree with TRBD2. The germline CDR1 and CDR2 sequences are MNHEY and SVGAGI. V lost 6 bases, J lost 7 bases, and 2 bases stayed unmatched. The CDR3 runs to 14 residues. CDR3 region: CASRGLAGVNEQFF. CDR3 DNA sequence: TGTGCCAGCAGGGGACTAGCGGGAGTAAATGAGCAGTTCTTC.

Concerning this clone itself: The sample contains more than one DNA sequence encoding this CDR3. J is TRBJ2-7 and V is TRBV2; the D gene is possibly TRBD2 (5 bases). The CDR3 runs to 13 residues. Germline V gene data show CDR1 as SNHLY and CDR2 as FYNNEI. The V end was cut by 8 bases, the J end by 2 bases, with 13 bases between. The chain's CDR3 is CASARGETYEQYF. In DNA, the CDR3 is TGTGCCAGCGCTCGGGGTGAAACCTACGAGCAGTACTTC.

The chain uses TRBV29-1 and TRBJ2-1; D call uncertain. Germline V lookup: CDR1 SQVTM, CDR2 ANQGSEA. This CDR3 spans 13 amino acids. V lost 0 bases and J 10 bases, leaving 13 bases between the germline ends. Here the CDR3 DNA reads TGCAGCGTTGAAGATCCTTTTACAATGGAGCAGTTCTTC. Encoded protein: CSVEDPFTMEQFF.

This chain connects TRBV5-6 to TRBJ2-7; tentative D call: TRBD2 (5 bases). V gave up 6 bases and J gave up 1 base, with 17 bases separating them. Germline values: CDR1 SGHDT, CDR2 YYEEEE. This CDR3 contains 15 residues. The CDR3 is CASTLSGVYSYEQYF. The CDR3 bases are TGTGCCAGCACCCTCTCCGGGGTCTATTCCTACGAGCAGTACTTC.

The rearrangement links TRBV28 to TRBJ2-3; 10 bases map to TRBD2. Trimming took 7 bases from V and 5 from J; bases not matched to a gene: 9. The germline CDR1 and CDR2 sequences are MDHEN and SYDVKM. The CDR3 sequence is 15 residues long. The CDR3 region is CASKGLAGVVDTQYF. DNA of the CDR3: TGTGCCAGCAAGGGGCTAGCGGGAGTGGTAGATACGCAGTATTTT.

This clone was seen more than once but under ten times. Other nucleotide sequences from this sample produce the same CDR3. The chain joins TRBV6-5 to TRBJ2-7; D might be TRBD2 (6 bases). The CDR3 is 14 amino acids. Trimming took 0 bases from V and 3 from J, leaving 9 bases between them. Germline-derived CDR1 and CDR2 are MNHEY and SVGAGI. The CDR3 nucleotides are TGTGCCAGCAGTTACTCCGGGACTGGCTACGAGCAGTACTTC. This sequence encodes CASSYSGTGYEQYF.

V usage is TRBV5-1 and J usage is TRBJ2-3; 14 bases map to TRBD2. Trimming cost V 4 bases and J 5 bases; bases outside gene matches: 3. CDR3 length: 15 amino acids. Germline V gene data show CDR1 as SGHRS and CDR2 as YFSETQ. The CDR3 DNA follows: TGCGCCAGCAGCGGAGGGACTAGCGGGAGAGATACGCAGTATTTT. It encodes CASSGGTSGRDTQYF.

The chain employs TRBV9 and TRBJ2-3, with 7 bases matching TRBD1. Trimming at V came to 4 bases and at J to 0 bases, leaving 8 bases not matched to a gene. The CDR3 extends over 16 amino acids. The germline V gene encodes CDR1 SGDLS and CDR2 YYNGEE. Here the CDR3 DNA reads TGTGCCAGCAGCACAACAGGGGATTTTAGCACAGATACGCAGTATTTT. Its protein product is CASSTTGDFSTDTQYF.

The gene calls are TRBV29-1 and TRBJ2-2, with D perhaps TRBD1 (6 bases). V lost 4 bases and J lost 1, with 7 bases in between. CDR1 is SQVTM, CDR2 ANQGSEA, per germline. The CDR3 totals 13 residues. In nucleotides, the CDR3 is TGCAGCGTTGTGGGACAGAACACCGGGGAGCTGTTTTTT. Its translation is CSVVGQNTGELFF.

The V call is TRBV28, the J call TRBJ2-5; a weak D match, TRBD2 (5 bases). The germline gives CDR1 MDHEN, CDR2 SYDVKM. The CDR3 extends over 11 amino acids. V shed 2 bases and J shed 7 bases, with 5 bases lying between them. In DNA form, the CDR3 reads TGTGCCAGCAGTTTACGGGGGACCCAGTACTTC. The encoded protein is CASSLRGTQYF.

The rearrangement links TRBV19 to TRBJ1-5; 8 nucleotides align to TRBD1. The CDR3 spans 12 residues. Germline values: CDR1 LNHDA, CDR2 SQIVND (reference sequence). The V and J ends lost 7 bases and 4 bases, in that order; junction bases with no gene match: 0. The CDR3 region is CASNRGNQPQHF. The CDR3 DNA reads TGTGCCAGTAACAGGGGGAATCAGCCCCAGCATTTT.

This clone came up once. The rearrangement joins TRBV21-1 to TRBJ1-2; the table gives TRBD1 as D, unverified against the DNA. TRBV21-1 has pseudogene status. CDR3 size: 15 residues. Here the CDR3 DNA reads TGTGCCAGCAGCCGCCGGCCGGGACAGGGCTATGGCTACACCTTC. This translates into CASSRRPGQGYGYTF.

The CDR3 is CASSPQGAGELFF. CDR3 nucleotide sequence: TGTGCCAGCTCACCTCAGGGTGCCGGGGAGCTGTTTTTT. This rearrangement joins TRBV18 to TRBJ2-2; tentative D call: TRBD1 (5 bases). With 3 bases removed from V and 6 bases from J, the gap between germline ends came to 8 bases. The CDR3 contains 13 residues. In germline, CDR1 is KGHSH, CDR2 LQKENI.

This chain connects TRBV7-2 to TRBJ1-1; tentative D call: TRBD1 (6 bases). The CDR3 runs 14 residues. Germline V gene lookup returns CDR1 SGHTA and CDR2 FQGNSA. The germline V and J ends were trimmed by 7 bases and 5 bases, with 17 bases remaining between them. CDR3 in DNA: TGTGCCAGCACCAGAGGGGGGGCCCCGACTGAAGCTTTCTTT. Amino acids: CASTRGGAPTEAFF.

The gene calls are TRBV18 and TRBJ2-7; TRBD1 might be the D (5 bases). The CDR3 runs to 12 residues. Germline CDR1 is KGHSH and CDR2 is LQKENI. V was cut by 6 bases and J by 6 bases, with 12 bases left in between. The CDR3 reads CASSRKGAEQYF. CDR3 DNA sequence: TGTGCCAGCTCGAGGAAAGGGGCCGAGCAGTACTTC.

The chain is built from TRBV7-8 and TRBJ2-1; D gene ambiguous. Germline V CDR1 and CDR2: SGHVS, FQNEAQ. V dropped 3 bases and J dropped 2 bases, with 14 bases sitting between them. This CDR3 is built from 16 residues. The CDR3 here is CASSFSRLRTYNEQFF. The DNA for the CDR3 is TGTGCCAGCAGCTTTTCGCGGCTTCGTACCTACAATGAGCAGTTCTTC. The whole variable domain, filled in from reference TRBV7-8 and TRBJ2-1, reads GAGVSQSPRYKVAKRGQDVALRCDPISGHVSLFWYQQALGQGPEFLTYFQNEAQLDKSGLPSDRFFAERPEGSVSTLKIQRTQQEDSAVYLCASSFSRLRTYNEQFFGPGTRLTVL.